These 30 T cell receptor beta chains share one sample of origin, sequenced in a study of a mutant IDH1 vaccine in newly diagnosed glioma. Only in-frame clones appear in the TCRdb table, and some are missing; sequencing was by immunoSEQ multiplex PCR. The sample lists approximately 50,000 clones; less than 85% were seen once. No antigen is known for these receptors. Time point meaning: week 47, end of study. Doses consisted of 300 ug of mutant IDH1 20-mer peptide each, paired with topical imiquimod. Sequencing used PBMCs, obtained from a glioma patient whose treatment included an IDH1 peptide vaccine. These receptors came from a woman aged 40-49 years with glioma. Some clones in this sample may be carry-over from other donors' samples.

V usage is TRBV6-1 and J usage is TRBJ1-1, with D uncertain. This CDR3 contains 13 residues. The V gene lost 6 bases and the J gene lost 4 bases, with 12 bases spanning the gap. CDR1 is MNHNS, CDR2 SASEGT, per germline. The CDR3 protein is CASRRVLGTEAFF. CDR3 nucleotides: TGTGCCAGCAGGAGGGTGCTGGGCACTGAAGCTTTCTTT.

The CDR3 sequence is CASSPSHEQYF. DNA of the CDR3: TGTGCCAGCTCACCAAGCCACGAGCAGTACTTC. The rearrangement links TRBV18 to TRBJ2-7; no reliable D call. Germline loops: CDR1 KGHSH, CDR2 LQKENI. V lost 2 bases to trimming and J lost 5 bases, with 4 bases between them. This CDR3 has 11 amino acids.

This chain joins TRBV21-1 and TRBJ1-6; the D call of TRBD1 is as the table states it, not checked on the DNA. TRBV21-1 is given as a pseudogene. The CDR3 runs 19 residues. CDR3 DNA sequence: TGTGCCAGCAGCAAAGTTGGCCATGGACAGGATTTCGCAGTGTCACCCCTCCACTTT. Translating gives CASSKVGHGQDFAVSPLHF.

The rearrangement links TRBV5-8 to TRBJ2-1, with 7 positions matching TRBD2. Unmatched junction bases numbered 8, after V lost 1 base and J lost 4 bases. Germline CDR1 and CDR2: SGHTS and YDEGEE. The CDR3 spans 16 residues. CDR3 sequence: CASSLRSSGPYNEQFF. CDR3 in DNA: TGTGCCAGCAGCTTGCGGTCTAGCGGTCCGTACAATGAGCAGTTCTTC.

V gene TRBV7-2 combines with J gene TRBJ1-5; D perhaps matches TRBD1 (5 bases). The CDR3 is 15 residues long. Deletions cut 6 bases from V and 2 bases from J, with 14 bases between. Per germline, CDR1 SGHTA and CDR2 FQGNSA. The CDR3, as DNA: TGTGCCAGCAGTCCGGTGCAGGGCGGCAATCAGCCCCAGCATTTT. It codes for CASSPVQGGNQPQHF.

This clone was seen more than once but under ten times. This chain uses TRBV4-2 with TRBJ2-7; unclear D gene. Per germline, CDR1 LGHNA and CDR2 YNFKEQ. The ends were cut back, 3 bases at V and 0 bases at J, with 9 bases in the middle. The CDR3 is 14 residues long. CDR3 region: CASSQQDGSYEQYF. The CDR3, as DNA: TGTGCCAGCAGCCAGCAGGACGGCTCCTACGAGCAGTACTTC.

There are a few counts of this clone. V usage is TRBV29-1 and J usage is TRBJ2-5, with TRBD1 matching over 7 bases. The CDR3 length is 12 residues. With 5 bases clipped from V and 1 base from J, the junction kept 1 base outside the gene matches. The germline V gene encodes CDR1 SQVTM and CDR2 ANQGSEA. The CDR3 DNA reads TGCAGCGTTACAGGGGCCCAAGAGACCCAGTACTTC. Amino acids: CSVTGAQETQYF.

This clone was detected a few times. The chain links TRBV2 to TRBJ1-5; D is undetermined. CDR3 size: 15 residues. Germline loops: CDR1 SNHLY, CDR2 FYNNEI. V was trimmed by 4 bases and J by 1 base, leaving 11 bases between them. This CDR3 reads CASSAWPSSNQPQHF. As DNA, the CDR3 is TGTGCCAGCAGTGCGTGGCCAAGCAGCAATCAGCCCCAGCATTTT.

V and J are TRBV7-6 and TRBJ1-5; tentative D call: TRBD1 (5 bases). Germline CDR1 SGHVS, CDR2 FNYEAQ. V was trimmed by 0 bases and J by 4 bases, leaving 16 bases between them. CDR3 length: 17 amino acids. The CDR3 DNA follows: TGTGCCAGCAGCTTAGCGGCGCCGACAGATTTTAATCAGCCCCAGCATTTT. Amino acid sequence: CASSLAAPTDFNQPQHF.

The chain uses TRBV6-5 and TRBJ2-1, with TRBD1 matching 9 bases. The germline V gene encodes CDR1 MNHEY and CDR2 SVGAGI. V was pared by 6 bases and J by 2 bases, with 2 bases of the junction left unmatched. The CDR3 is 14 amino acids. This chain's CDR3 is CASRRQGAYNEQFF. CDR3 DNA: TGTGCCAGCAGGCGACAGGGGGCCTACAATGAGCAGTTCTTC.

The chain combines TRBV5-8 with TRBJ1-2, with D possibly TRBD1 on 5 matching bases. Trimming took 8 bases from V and 8 from J, leaving 19 bases between them. This CDR3 spans 13 amino acids. Looked up from germline, CDR1 is SGHTS and CDR2 is YDEGEE. CDR3 coding DNA: TGTGCCAGTACGGGGCAGGTGGTTTCGGGCTACACCTTC. This translates into CASTGQVVSGYTF. The entire variable domain, with the rest obtained from reference TRBV5-8 and TRBJ1-2, is as follows: EAGVTQSPTHLIKTRGQQATLRCSPISGHTSVYWYQQALGLGLQFLLWYDEGEERNRGNFPPRFSGRQFPNYSSELNVNALELEDSALYLCASTGQVVSGYTFGSGTRLTVV.

This chain uses TRBV4-3 with TRBJ2-7; no reliable D call. V lost 0 bases to trimming and J lost 7 bases, with 19 bases between them. This CDR3 contains 16 residues. Germline V gives CDR1 LGHNA, CDR2 YSLEER. In nucleotides, the CDR3 is TGCGCCAGCAGCCAAGATGGGGATGCCTCCTACAATGAGCAGTACTTC. Encoded protein: CASSQDGDASYNEQYF.

The rearrangement uses TRBV2 and TRBJ1-5; D gene ambiguous. This CDR3 is built from 14 residues. Germline values: CDR1 SNHLY, CDR2 FYNNEI. With 3 bases removed from V and 0 bases from J, the gap between germline ends came to 6 bases. The CDR3 region is CASSDLYSNQPQHF. DNA for the CDR3: TGTGCCAGCAGTGACCTGTATAGCAATCAGCCCCAGCATTTT.

V usage is TRBV18 and J usage is TRBJ1-2, with 7 bases that match TRBD1. The CDR3 runs 16 residues. CDR1 KGHSH and CDR2 LQKENI come from the germline V gene. V lost 2 bases to trimming and J lost 2 bases; unmatched junction nucleotides: 8. The CDR3, as DNA: TGTGCCAGCTCACCAATAGGACAGGATCCAAACTATGGCTACACCTTC. It yields the protein CASSPIGQDPNYGYTF.

This clone was detected a few times. This chain uses TRBV5-4 with TRBJ2-1; TRBD2 matches 11 bases. The CDR3 consists of 15 residues. The V gene end was trimmed by 5 bases and the J gene end by 6 bases; junction bases not matched to a gene: 7. Germline V gene data show CDR1 as SGHNT and CDR2 as YYREEE (reference sequence). The CDR3 reads CASRGGTSGLNEQFF. CDR3 DNA: TGTGCCAGCAGGGGAGGGACTAGCGGACTCAATGAGCAGTTCTTC.

The chain links TRBV4-1 to TRBJ2-3; no firm D call. Germline V CDR1 and CDR2: MGHRA, YSYEKL. Trimming left V 2 bases short and J 0 bases short, with 9 bases between. The CDR3 loop spans 15 amino acids. The CDR3, as DNA: TGCGCCAGCAGCCAAAAAGGTCATAGCACAGATACGCAGTATTTT. It translates to CASSQKGHSTDTQYF.

The J gene is TRBJ2-1, the V gene TRBV5-4, with TRBD1 matching over 7 bases. V trimming: 1 base; J trimming: 0 bases; junction bases outside the gene matches: 1. Germline V gives CDR1 SGHNT, CDR2 YYREEE (reference sequence). CDR3 length: 15 residues. In DNA, the CDR3 is TGTGCCAGCAGCTTGACAGGGGACTCCTACAATGAGCAGTTCTTC. Protein product: CASSLTGDSYNEQFF. Based on the CDR3 plus reference TRBV5-4 and TRBJ2-1, the full variable domain is ETGVTQSPTHLIKTRGQQVTLRCSSQSGHNTVSWYQQALGQGPQFIFQYYREEENGRGNFPPRFSGLQFPNYSSELNVNALELDDSALYLCASSLTGDSYNEQFFGPGTRLTVL.

This clone was seen a handful of times. The chain links TRBV6-6 to TRBJ1-4; weak D call: TRBD1 (6 bases). V was pared by 5 bases and J by 7 bases, with 14 bases between. Looked up from germline, CDR1 is MNHNY and CDR2 is SVGAGI (reference sequence). The CDR3 is 14 residues long. The CDR3 loop is CASSVQGTGEKLFF. CDR3 in DNA: TGTGCCAGCAGTGTACAGGGTACCGGTGAAAAACTGTTTTTT.

The V and J genes are TRBV2 and TRBJ1-6, with 9 bases identical to TRBD1. Germline trimming cut 6 bases from V and 6 bases from J; bases unmatched to any gene: 6. CDR1 SNHLY and CDR2 FYNNEI come from the germline V gene. The CDR3 consists of 15 residues. CDR3 DNA: TGTGCCAGCAGAGGGACAGGGCTTGGTAATTCACCCCTCCACTTT. This gives the protein CASRGTGLGNSPLHF. Combining the CDR3 with reference TRBV2 and TRBJ1-6 gives the whole variable domain EPEVTQTPSHQVTQMGQEVILRCVPISNHLYFYWYRQILGQKVEFLVSFYNNEISEKSEIFDDQFSVERPDGSNFTLKIRSTKLEDSAMYFCASRGTGLGNSPLHFGNGTRLTVT.

V is TRBV15 and J is TRBJ2-5, with TRBD2 as a possible D gene (5 bases). The CDR3 is made up of 14 amino acids. V lost 9 bases to trimming and J lost 2 bases, with 16 bases between them. Germline V gene data show CDR1 as LNHNV and CDR2 as YYDKDF (reference sequence). The CDR3: CATHDPGLQETQYF. Here the CDR3 DNA reads TGTGCCACACACGATCCGGGATTACAAGAGACCCAGTACTTC.

The chain carries TRBV6-6 and TRBJ2-5, with 7 bases identical to TRBD2. The CDR3 totals 10 residues. Germline V gene sequence: CDR1 MNHNY, CDR2 SVGAGI (reference sequence). After removal of 11 bases from V and 3 bases from J, the junction contained 0 bases not matched to a gene. The CDR3 is CAAGEETQYF. DNA of the CDR3: TGTGCCGCGGGAGAAGAGACCCAGTACTTC.

By frequency in the sample, this clone is medium-sized. The chain links TRBV5-1 to TRBJ2-1; TRBD1 matches 8 bases. Germline V gene sequence: CDR1 SGHRS, CDR2 YFSETQ. The length of the CDR3 is 16 residues. Germline trimming cut 0 bases from V and 8 bases from J; bases unmatched to any gene: 10. The CDR3: CASSLAGDRRDDEQFF. CDR3 coding DNA: TGCGCCAGCAGCTTGGCAGGGGACAGGAGGGACGATGAGCAGTTCTTC.

The rearrangement uses TRBV2 and TRBJ2-6; the match to TRBD1 covers 7 bases. V dropped 8 bases and J dropped 2; count of bases not matched to a gene: 6. Germline assignment: CDR1 SNHLY and CDR2 FYNNEI. CDR3 length: 15 residues. Here the CDR3 reads CASYPDRAGANVLTF. In nucleotides, the CDR3 is TGTGCCAGCTACCCCGACAGGGCTGGGGCCAACGTCCTGACTTTC.

The chain uses TRBV12-5 and TRBJ1-6, with D perhaps matching TRBD1 (6 bases). V was cut by 1 base and J by 8 bases, with 18 bases left in between. Germline V gives CDR1 LGHNT, CDR2 FRNRAP. The CDR3 totals 17 residues. The DNA of the CDR3 is TGTGCTAGTGGTTTGGCACAGGGATTTCGGTGGGATTCACCCCTCCACTTT. It translates to CASGLAQGFRWDSPLHF.

This clone has a handful of counts. The V call is TRBV28, the J call TRBJ2-1, with TRBD2 as a possible D gene (5 bases). CDR3 size: 18 residues. The germline V gene encodes CDR1 MDHEN and CDR2 SYDVKM. Trimming cost V 4 bases and J 6 bases, with 25 bases left between them. In nucleotides, the CDR3 is TGTGCCAGCAGTTCCCCCCTGATGGGGAGCCGGGATCGCAATGAGCAGTTCTTC. This sequence encodes CASSSPLMGSRDRNEQFF.

The V gene is TRBV12-5, the J gene TRBJ1-5, with 9 nucleotides matching TRBD1. This CDR3 is 16 amino acids long. The germline V gene has CDR1 LGHNT and CDR2 FRNRAP. With 5 bases clipped from V and 4 bases from J, the junction kept 9 bases outside the gene matches. The CDR3 sequence: CASGPPGTGLNQPQHF. The CDR3 region has the DNA TGTGCTAGTGGTCCGCCCGGGACAGGGCTGAATCAGCCCCAGCATTTT.

The V gene is TRBV10-3, the J gene TRBJ1-1, with D hard to call. Germline V lookup: CDR1 ENHRY, CDR2 SYGVKD. Trimming stripped 6 bases from V and 3 bases from J, with 5 bases between. The CDR3 extends over 11 amino acids. CDR3 DNA: TGTGCCATCAGGGGCGACACTGAAGCTTTCTTT. Translating it yields CAIRGDTEAFF.

The V and J genes are TRBV4-3 and TRBJ1-3; D remains ambiguous. Germline V gives CDR1 LGHNA, CDR2 YSLEER. Trimming removed 1 base at V and 0 bases at J, with 10 bases between. The CDR3 has 16 amino acids. The CDR3 coding sequence is TGCGCCAGCAGCCAAGCCGCCGAGTTCTCTGGAAACACCATATATTTT. Translated: CASSQAAEFSGNTIYF.

The sample holds a few counts of this clone. The V and J genes are TRBV29-1 and TRBJ2-4, with TRBD1 as a possible D gene (6 bases). The CDR3 has 14 residues. CDR1 is SQVTM and CDR2 is ANQGSEA in the germline V gene. V was cut by 5 bases and J by 3 bases, with 14 bases left in between. Here the CDR3 DNA reads TGCAGCGTTACAGGGAGATTGGACAAAAACATTCAGTACTTC. This translates into CSVTGRLDKNIQYF.

V is TRBV5-6 and J is TRBJ2-1, with 7 bases that match TRBD2. There are 13 residues in the CDR3. Trimming removed 3 bases from V and 4 bases from J; junction bases left unmatched: 1. The germline gives CDR1 SGHDT, CDR2 YYEEEE. The CDR3 nucleotides read TGTGCCAGCAGCTCCGGGGGGTACAATGAGCAGTTCTTC. This sequence encodes CASSSGGYNEQFF.